This section outlines one TCR beta chain sequence together with its context. The source of the sample is a study of cytomegalovirus exposure and HLA in healthy donors. The PCR had 60 Vbeta and 13 Jbeta primers. Only in-frame clones appear in the TCRdb table, and some are missing; sequencing was by immunoSEQ multiplex PCR. The sample includes 130,000 to 150,000 clones. Looked up from germline, CDR1 is MNHNS and CDR2 is SASEGT. Deletions cut 4 bases from V and 0 bases from J, with 3 bases between. The CDR3 length is 13 residues. The sequenced sample consisted of PBMCs. The receptor was isolated from a woman between 45 and 60 years old in good health and CMV-seronegative. The chain links TRBV6-1 to TRBJ1-4; no clear D gene. CDR3 loop: CASSVATNEKLFF. CDR3 coding DNA: TGTGCCAGCAGTGTAGCAACTAATGAAAAACTGTTTTTT.